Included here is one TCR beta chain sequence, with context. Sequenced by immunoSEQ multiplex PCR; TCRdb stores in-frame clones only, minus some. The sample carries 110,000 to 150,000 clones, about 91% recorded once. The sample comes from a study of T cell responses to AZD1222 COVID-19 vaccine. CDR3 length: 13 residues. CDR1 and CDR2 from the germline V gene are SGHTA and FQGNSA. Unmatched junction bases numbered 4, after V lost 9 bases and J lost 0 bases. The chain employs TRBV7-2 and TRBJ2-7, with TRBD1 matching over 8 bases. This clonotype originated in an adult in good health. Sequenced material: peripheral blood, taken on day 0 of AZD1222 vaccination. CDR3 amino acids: CASTGGASYEQYF. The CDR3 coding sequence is TGTGCCAGTACAGGGGGAGCCTCCTACGAGCAGTACTTC.